This T cell receptor (beta chain) was recorded in a study of CD8 T cells in ankylosing spondylitis. Whole-study findings and limits: Reportedly, significant enrichment of disease-linked clones occurred in matched ankylosing spondylitis synovial fluid.

Trimming removed 3 bases from V and 0 bases from J, with 15 bases in between. This CDR3 has 16 residues. Molecular-barcoded quantitative 5'-RACE produced these TCR beta libraries. One entry per CDR3 protein results from TCRdb running MiXCR on the 5' RACE reads. The profile shows about 240,000 distinct CDR3 sequences, roughly 8.6% of them singletons. Comments on this clonotype: Antigen: not known.

Sequencing was carried out using blood, either unsorted or a sorted T cell fraction (not recorded which). The chain combines TRBV12-3 or TRBV12-4 with TRBJ2-7; the D gene is possibly TRBD1 (6 bases). The sequence was obtained from a male donor with ankylosing spondylitis or in good health (not recorded which). CDR3 in amino acids: CASSFLPDRNSYEQYF. The CDR3, as DNA: TGTGCCAGCAGTTTTTTACCCGACAGGAACTCCTACGAGCAGTACTTC.